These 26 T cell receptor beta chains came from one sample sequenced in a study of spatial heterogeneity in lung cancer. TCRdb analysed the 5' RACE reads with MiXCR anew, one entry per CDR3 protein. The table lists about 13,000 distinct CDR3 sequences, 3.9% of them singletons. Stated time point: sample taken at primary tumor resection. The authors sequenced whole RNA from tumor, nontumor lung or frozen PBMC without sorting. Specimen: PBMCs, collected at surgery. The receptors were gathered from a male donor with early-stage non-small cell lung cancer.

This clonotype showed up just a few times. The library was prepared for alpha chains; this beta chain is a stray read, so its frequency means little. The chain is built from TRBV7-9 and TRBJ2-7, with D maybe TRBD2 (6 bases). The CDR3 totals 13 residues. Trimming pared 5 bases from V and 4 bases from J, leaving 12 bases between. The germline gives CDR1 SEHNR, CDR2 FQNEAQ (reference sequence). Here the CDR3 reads CASSQRVYYEQYF. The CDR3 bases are TGTGCCAGCAGCCAGCGGGTTTATTACGAGCAGTACTTC.

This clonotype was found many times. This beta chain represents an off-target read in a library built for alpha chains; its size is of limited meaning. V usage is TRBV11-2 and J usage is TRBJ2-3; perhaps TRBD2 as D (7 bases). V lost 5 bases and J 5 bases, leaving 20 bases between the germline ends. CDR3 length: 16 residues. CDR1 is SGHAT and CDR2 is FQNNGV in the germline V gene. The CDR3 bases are TGTGCCAGCAGCCATCCAAGGGGGAGGGGTGGAGATACGCAGTATTTT. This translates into CASSHPRGRGGDTQYF.

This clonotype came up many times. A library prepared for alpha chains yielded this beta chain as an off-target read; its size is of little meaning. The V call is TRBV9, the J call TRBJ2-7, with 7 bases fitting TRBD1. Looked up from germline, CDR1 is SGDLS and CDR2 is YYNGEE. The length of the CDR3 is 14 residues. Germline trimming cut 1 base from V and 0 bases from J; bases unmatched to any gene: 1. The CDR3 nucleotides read TGTGCCAGCAGCGTATCAGGGGGCTCCTACGAGCAGTACTTC. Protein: CASSVSGGSYEQYF. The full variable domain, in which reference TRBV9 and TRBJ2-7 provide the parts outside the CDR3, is DSGVTQTPKHLITATGQRVTLRCSPRSGDLSVYWYQQSLDQGLQFLIQYYNGEERAKGNILERFSAQQFPDLHSELNLSSLELGDSALYFCASSVSGGSYEQYFGPGTRLTVT.

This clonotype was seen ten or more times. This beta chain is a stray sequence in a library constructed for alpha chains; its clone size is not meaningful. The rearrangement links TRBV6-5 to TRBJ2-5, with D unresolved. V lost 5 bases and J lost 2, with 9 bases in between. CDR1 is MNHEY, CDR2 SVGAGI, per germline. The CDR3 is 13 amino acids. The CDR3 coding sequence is TGTGCCAGCAGTAAGAGACGGCAAGAGACCCAGTACTTC. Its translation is CASSKRRQETQYF.

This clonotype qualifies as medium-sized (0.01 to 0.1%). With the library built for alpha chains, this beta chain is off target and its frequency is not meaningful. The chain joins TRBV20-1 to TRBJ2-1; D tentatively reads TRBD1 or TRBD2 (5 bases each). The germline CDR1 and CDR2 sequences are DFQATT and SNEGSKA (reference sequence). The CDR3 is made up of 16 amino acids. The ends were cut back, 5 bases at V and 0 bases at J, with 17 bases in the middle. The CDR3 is CSARNPGTHSYNEQFF. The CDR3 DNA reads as TGCAGTGCTCGTAACCCCGGGACCCACTCCTACAATGAGCAGTTCTTC.

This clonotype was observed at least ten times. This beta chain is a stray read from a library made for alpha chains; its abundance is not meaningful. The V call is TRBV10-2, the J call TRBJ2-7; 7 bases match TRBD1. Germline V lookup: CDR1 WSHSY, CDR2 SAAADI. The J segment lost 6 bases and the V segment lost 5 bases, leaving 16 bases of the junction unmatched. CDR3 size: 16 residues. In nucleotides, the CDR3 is TGCGCCAGCAGTCTACACGGGACAGCTTATACGGTCGAGCAGTACTTC. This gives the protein CASSLHGTAYTVEQYF.

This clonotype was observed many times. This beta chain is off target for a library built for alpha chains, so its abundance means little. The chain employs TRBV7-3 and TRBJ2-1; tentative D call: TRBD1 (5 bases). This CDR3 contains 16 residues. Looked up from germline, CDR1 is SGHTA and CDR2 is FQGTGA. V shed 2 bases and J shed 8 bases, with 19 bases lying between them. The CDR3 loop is CASSLGPYTGLHEQFF. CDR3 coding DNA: TGTGCCAGCAGCTTAGGCCCTTACACAGGTCTCCATGAGCAGTTCTTC. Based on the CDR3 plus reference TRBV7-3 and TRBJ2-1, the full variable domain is GAGVSQTPSNKVTEKGKYVELRCDPISGHTALYWYRQSLGQGPEFLIYFQGTGAADDSGLPNDRFFAVRPEGSVSTLKIQRTERGDSAVYLCASSLGPYTGLHEQFFGPGTRLTVL.

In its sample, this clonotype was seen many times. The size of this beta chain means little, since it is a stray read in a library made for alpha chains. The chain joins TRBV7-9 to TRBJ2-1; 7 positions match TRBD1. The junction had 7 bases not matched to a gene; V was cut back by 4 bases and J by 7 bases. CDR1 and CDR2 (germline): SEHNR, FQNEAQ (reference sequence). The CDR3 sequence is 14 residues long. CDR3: CASSSTGTANEQFF. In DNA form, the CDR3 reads TGTGCCAGCAGCTCGACCGGGACAGCGAATGAGCAGTTCTTC.

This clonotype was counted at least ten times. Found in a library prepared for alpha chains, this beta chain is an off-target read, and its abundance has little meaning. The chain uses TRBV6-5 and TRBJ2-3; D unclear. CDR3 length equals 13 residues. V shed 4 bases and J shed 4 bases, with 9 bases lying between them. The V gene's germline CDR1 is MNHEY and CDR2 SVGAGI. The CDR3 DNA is TGTGCCAGCAGTTCACACGATTCAGATACGCAGTATTTT. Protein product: CASSSHDSDTQYF.

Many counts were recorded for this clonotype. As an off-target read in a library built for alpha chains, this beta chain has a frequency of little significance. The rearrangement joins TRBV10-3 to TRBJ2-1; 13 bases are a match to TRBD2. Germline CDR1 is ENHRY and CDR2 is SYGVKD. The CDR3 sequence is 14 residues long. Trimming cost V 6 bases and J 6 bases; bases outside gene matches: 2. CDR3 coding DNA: TGTGCCATCAGCGGACTAGCGGGAGCCAATGAGCAGTTCTTC. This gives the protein CAISGLAGANEQFF.

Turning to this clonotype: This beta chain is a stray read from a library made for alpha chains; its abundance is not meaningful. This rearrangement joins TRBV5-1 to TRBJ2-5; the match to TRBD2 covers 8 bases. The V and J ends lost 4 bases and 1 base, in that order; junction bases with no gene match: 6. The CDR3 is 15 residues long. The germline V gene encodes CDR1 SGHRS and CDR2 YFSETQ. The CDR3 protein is CASSPVLAGQETQYF. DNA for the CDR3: TGCGCCAGCAGCCCGGTGCTAGCGGGCCAAGAGACCCAGTACTTC.

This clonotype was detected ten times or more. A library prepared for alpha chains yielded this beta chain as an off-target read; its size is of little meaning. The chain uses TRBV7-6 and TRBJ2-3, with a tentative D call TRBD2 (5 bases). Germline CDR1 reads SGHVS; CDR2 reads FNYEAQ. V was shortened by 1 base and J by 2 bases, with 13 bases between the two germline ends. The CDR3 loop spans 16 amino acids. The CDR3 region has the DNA TGTGCCAGCAGCTTAGTCGGCGGACTTTACACAGATACGCAGTATTTT. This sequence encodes CASSLVGGLYTDTQYF.

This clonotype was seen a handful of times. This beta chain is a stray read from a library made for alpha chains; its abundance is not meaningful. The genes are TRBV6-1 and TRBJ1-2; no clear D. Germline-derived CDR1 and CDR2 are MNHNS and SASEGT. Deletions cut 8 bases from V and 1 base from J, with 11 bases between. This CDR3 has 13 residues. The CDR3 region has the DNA TGTGCCAGCGGAGAGGGCAGTAACTATGGCTACACCTTC. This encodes CASGEGSNYGYTF.

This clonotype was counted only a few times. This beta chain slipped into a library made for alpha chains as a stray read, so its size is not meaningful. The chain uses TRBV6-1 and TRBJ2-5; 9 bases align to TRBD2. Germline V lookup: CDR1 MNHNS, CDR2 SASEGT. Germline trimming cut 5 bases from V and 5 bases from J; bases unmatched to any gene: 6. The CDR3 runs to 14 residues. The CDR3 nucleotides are TGTGCCAGCAGTCCCCGGACTAGCGCGGAGACCCAGTACTTC. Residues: CASSPRTSAETQYF.

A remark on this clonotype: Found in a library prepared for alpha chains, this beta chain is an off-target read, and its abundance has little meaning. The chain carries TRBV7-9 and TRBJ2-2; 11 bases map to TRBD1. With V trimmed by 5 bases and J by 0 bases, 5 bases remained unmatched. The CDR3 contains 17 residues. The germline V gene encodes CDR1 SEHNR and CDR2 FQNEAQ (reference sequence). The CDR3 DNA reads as TGTGCCAGCAGCGTGCGGGGACAGGGGGCGAACACCGGGGAGCTGTTTTTT. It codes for CASSVRGQGANTGELFF.

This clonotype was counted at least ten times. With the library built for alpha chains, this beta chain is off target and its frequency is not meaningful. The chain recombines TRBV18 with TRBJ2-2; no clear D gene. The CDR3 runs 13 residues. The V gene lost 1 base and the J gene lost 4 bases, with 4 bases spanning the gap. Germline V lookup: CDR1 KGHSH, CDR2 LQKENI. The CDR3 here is CASSPRPTGELFF. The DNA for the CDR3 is TGTGCCAGCTCACCACGACCCACCGGGGAGCTGTTTTTT.

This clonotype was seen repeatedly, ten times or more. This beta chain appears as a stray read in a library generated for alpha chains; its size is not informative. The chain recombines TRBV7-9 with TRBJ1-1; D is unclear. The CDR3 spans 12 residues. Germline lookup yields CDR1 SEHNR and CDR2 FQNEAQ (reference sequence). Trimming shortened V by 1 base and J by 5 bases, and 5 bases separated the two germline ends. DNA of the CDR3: TGTGCCAGCAGCTTAGGAATGACTGAAGCTTTCTTT. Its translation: CASSLGMTEAFF.

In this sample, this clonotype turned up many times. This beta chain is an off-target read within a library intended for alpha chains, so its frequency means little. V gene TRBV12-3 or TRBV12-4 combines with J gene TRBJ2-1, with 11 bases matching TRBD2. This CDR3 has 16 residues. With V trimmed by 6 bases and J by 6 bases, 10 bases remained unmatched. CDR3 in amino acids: CASRKPGSGRVNEQFF. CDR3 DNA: TGTGCCAGCAGAAAACCGGGTAGCGGGAGGGTCAATGAGCAGTTCTTC.

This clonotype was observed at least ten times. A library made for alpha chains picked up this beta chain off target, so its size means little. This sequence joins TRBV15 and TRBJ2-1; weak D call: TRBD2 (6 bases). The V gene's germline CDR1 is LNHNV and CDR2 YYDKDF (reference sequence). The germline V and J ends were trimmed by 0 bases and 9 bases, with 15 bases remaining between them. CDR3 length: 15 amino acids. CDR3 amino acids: CATSRDQDYSPEQFF. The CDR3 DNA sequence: TGTGCCACCAGCAGAGATCAGGACTACAGTCCTGAGCAGTTCTTC.

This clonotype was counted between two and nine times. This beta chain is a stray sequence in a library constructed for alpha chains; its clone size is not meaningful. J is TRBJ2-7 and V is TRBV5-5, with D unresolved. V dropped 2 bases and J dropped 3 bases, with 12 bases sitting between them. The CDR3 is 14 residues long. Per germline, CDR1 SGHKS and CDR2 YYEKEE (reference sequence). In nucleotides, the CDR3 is TGTGCCAGCAGCTTTCAGGAACCGGGCTACGAGCAGTACTTC. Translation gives CASSFQEPGYEQYF.

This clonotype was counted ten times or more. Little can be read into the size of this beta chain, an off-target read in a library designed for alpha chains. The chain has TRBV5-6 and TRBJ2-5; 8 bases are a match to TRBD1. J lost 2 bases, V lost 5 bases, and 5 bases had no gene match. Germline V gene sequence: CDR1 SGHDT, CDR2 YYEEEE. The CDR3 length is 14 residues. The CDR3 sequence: CASRTGQAQETQYF. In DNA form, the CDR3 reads TGTGCCAGCAGAACGGGACAGGCACAAGAGACCCAGTACTTC.

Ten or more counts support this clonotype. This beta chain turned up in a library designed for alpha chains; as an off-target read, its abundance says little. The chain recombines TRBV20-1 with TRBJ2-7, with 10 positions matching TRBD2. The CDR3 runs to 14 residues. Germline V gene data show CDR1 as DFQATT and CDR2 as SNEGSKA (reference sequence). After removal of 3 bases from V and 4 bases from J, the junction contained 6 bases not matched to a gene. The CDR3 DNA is TGCAGTGCTAGTAAATTACTAGCGGGATACGAGCAGTACTTC. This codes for CSASKLLAGYEQYF.

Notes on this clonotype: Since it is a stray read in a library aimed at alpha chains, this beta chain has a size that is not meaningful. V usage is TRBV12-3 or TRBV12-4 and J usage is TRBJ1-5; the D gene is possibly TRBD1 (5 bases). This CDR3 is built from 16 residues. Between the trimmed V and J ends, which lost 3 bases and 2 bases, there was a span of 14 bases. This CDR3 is CASSFAYRRGNQPQHF. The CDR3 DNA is TGTGCCAGCAGTTTTGCGTACAGGAGGGGCAATCAGCCCCAGCATTTT.

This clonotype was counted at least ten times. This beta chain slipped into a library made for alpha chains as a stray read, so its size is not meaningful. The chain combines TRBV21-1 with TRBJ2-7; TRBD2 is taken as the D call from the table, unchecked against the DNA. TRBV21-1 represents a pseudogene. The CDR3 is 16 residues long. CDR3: CASSLPKGEDKYEQYF. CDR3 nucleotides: TGTGCCAGCAGCCTTCCGAAAGGGGAGGACAAGTACGAGCAGTACTTC.

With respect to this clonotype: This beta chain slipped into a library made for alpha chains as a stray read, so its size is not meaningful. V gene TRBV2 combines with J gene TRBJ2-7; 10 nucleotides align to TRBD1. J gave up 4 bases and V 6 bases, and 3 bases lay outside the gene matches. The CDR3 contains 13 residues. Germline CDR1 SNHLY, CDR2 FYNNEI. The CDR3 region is CASRGQGSYEQYF. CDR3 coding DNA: TGTGCCAGCAGGGGACAGGGGAGTTACGAGCAGTACTTC.

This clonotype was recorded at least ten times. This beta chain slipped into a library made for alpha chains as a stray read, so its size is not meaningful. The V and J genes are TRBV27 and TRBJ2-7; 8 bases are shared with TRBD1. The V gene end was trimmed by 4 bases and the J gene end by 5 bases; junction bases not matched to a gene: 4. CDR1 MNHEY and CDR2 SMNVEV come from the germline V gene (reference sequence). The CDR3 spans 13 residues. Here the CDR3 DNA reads TGTGCCAGCAGTTCAAGGACAGGGAACGAGCAGTACTTC. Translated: CASSSRTGNEQYF.